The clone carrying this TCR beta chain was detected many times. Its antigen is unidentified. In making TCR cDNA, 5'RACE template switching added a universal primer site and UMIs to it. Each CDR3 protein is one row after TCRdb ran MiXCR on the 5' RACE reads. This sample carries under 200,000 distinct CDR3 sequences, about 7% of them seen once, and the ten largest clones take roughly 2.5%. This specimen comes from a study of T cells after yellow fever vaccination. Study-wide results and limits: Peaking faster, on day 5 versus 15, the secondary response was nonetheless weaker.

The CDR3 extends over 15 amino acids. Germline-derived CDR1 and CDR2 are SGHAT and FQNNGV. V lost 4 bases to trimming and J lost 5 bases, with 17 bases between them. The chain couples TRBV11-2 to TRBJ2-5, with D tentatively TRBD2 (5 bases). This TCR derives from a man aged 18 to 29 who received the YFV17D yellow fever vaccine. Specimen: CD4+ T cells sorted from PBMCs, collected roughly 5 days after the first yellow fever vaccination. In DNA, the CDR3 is TGTGCCAGCAGCTCCCAACCCACTAGGAAGGAGACCCAGTACTTC. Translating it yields CASSSQPTRKETQYF.